A selection of T cell receptor beta chains follows, all from one sample in a study of blood T cell repertoires in COVID-19. The data were produced by immunoSEQ multiplex PCR, yet TCRdb's version contains in-frame clones alone and is incomplete. The sample includes approximately 210,000 clones, 81% of them seen just once. Sequenced: PBMCs or T cells enriched from blood (not recorded which). Receptors were obtained from a woman in her forties or fifties with acute COVID-19. Both conserved end residues are part of each CDR3. The order of the fields is V gene, J gene, CDR3 protein.

TRBV27	TRBJ1-3	CASSFRGRGNTIYF
TRBV28	TRBJ2-7	CASTSGISYEQYF
TRBV19	TRBJ1-5	CASSWEGGPSINQPQHF
TRBV6-5	TRBJ1-2	CASSKGQGIDGYTF
TRBV7-7	TRBJ2-3	CASSKQGDSTDTQYF
TRBV6-2/TRBV6-3	TRBJ2-1	CASSYLAGPYNEQFF
TRBV30	TRBJ1-3	CAWGSGSGNTIYF
TRBV5-1	TRBJ1-3	CASSHEGASGNTIYF
TRBV6-5	TRBJ2-5	CASSYSSGDGETQYF
TRBV7-8	TRBJ2-2	CASSHPNTGELFF
TRBV28	TRBJ2-7	CASREQGDYEQYF
TRBV5-1	TRBJ2-1	CASRRQGATDEQFF
TRBV4-1	TRBJ2-2	CASSRYRGSNTGELFF
TRBV28	TRBJ2-4	CASSVIRGKNIQYF
TRBV10-3	TRBJ2-1	CAISEYGSGGAGSYNEQFF
TRBV3-1/TRBV3-2	TRBJ1-2	CASSQGGSYGYTF
TRBV6-5	TRBJ2-7	CASRRTSGKQYF
TRBV30	TRBJ1-1	CAWSVQMNTEAFF
TRBV7-9	TRBJ2-1	CASSTGGYNEQFF
TRBV11-2	TRBJ2-7	CASSLDRGQGYEQYF
TRBV7-9	TRBJ2-1	CASSLGLASYNEQFF
TRBV6-5	TRBJ1-5	CASTTGTGSNQPQHF
TRBV5-6	TRBJ2-5	CASSFSYGSQETQYF
TRBV7-2	TRBJ2-2	CASSLGLAITGELFF
TRBV5-4	TRBJ2-7	CASSIVGTASYEQYF
TRBV7-2	TRBJ2-1	CASSLGQAGEQFF